This is a list of T cell receptor beta chains from one sample in a study of CD8 T cells in ankylosing spondylitis. TCRdb re-analysed the 5' RACE reads in MiXCR, keeping a single row per CDR3 protein. The table shows over 150,000 distinct CDR3 sequences, with roughly 18% occurring only once. Sequenced input: blood, either unsorted or a sorted T cell fraction (not recorded which). These receptors were obtained from a male donor aged 10-30 years with ankylosing spondylitis or in good health (not recorded which). CDR3s include the opening cysteine and the closing phenylalanine or tryptophan. Some rows mark clone size as missing; the rest say once, few, many or name a class of expanded clone.

V: TRBV20-1; size: many; CDR3: CSATEGLAGFNEQFF
V: TRBV6-4; size: NA; CDR3: CASSDSGLAGGEQFF
V: TRBV20-1; size: many; CDR3: CSARDWGGGLVYNEQFF
V: TRBV14; size: many; CDR3: CASSQTPSTDTQYF
V: TRBV20-1; size: few; CDR3: CSARAGNLYEQYF
V: TRBV3-1; size: many; CDR3: CASSQRTSGPVKTQYF
V: TRBV6-2/TRBV6-3; size: once; CDR3: CASSYKLVQFF
V: TRBV6-5; size: NA; CDR3: CASRTGMGNEQFF
V: TRBV7-9; size: NA; CDR3: CASMAARLTGELFF
V: TRBV18; size: few; CDR3: CASSPYDVNTEAFF
V: TRBV12-3/TRBV12-4; size: many; CDR3: CASSEASWRNEQFF
V: TRBV3-1; size: many; CDR3: CASSPTGGSYEQYF
V: TRBV11-2; size: many; CDR3: CASRPTSGLYNEQFF
V: TRBV11-2; size: few; CDR3: CASSQNQGRHQPQHF
V: TRBV19; size: many; CDR3: CASILRGSPAHGYTF
V: TRBV6-5; size: few; CDR3: CASSYSGGGVETQYF
V: TRBV3-1; size: few; CDR3: CASSQDSLAGVPRETQYF
V: TRBV29-1; size: many; CDR3: CSVVAGSVDSNQPQHF
V: TRBV15; size: many; CDR3: CATSIDDNEQFF
V: TRBV6-5; size: many; CDR3: CASSYDQAYEQYF
V: TRBV29-1; size: few; CDR3: CSVDVAGRGEQYF
V: TRBV29-1; size: NA; CDR3: CSVSPGTGGLYEQYF
V: TRBV5-1; size: many; CDR3: CASSSGRGQETQYF
V: TRBV29-1; size: few; CDR3: CSVPEQGCGEQYF
V: TRBV24-1; size: many; CDR3: CATSDWDRGRGRSNEQFF
V: TRBV20-1; size: many; CDR3: CSARDSIHSWDSPLHF
V: TRBV7-3; size: few; CDR3: CASSPVAGGSTDTQYF
V: TRBV7-2; size: many; CDR3: CASSSGLAAYEQYF
V: TRBV20-1; size: few; CDR3: CSARVGGLEQFF
V: TRBV30; size: many; CDR3: CAWSSGDTEAFF
V: TRBV12-3/TRBV12-4; size: many; CDR3: CASSGLAGASAGELFF
V: TRBV12-3/TRBV12-4; size: many; CDR3: CASLSGQAVDTQYF
V: TRBV20-1; size: NA; CDR3: CSADSIAGMYEQYF
V: TRBV12-3/TRBV12-4; size: many; CDR3: CASSPSRTDTQYF
V: TRBV20-1; size: NA; CDR3: CSAGVSWGDTQYF
V: TRBV7-6; size: NA; CDR3: CASSPGAGVVDTQYF
V: TRBV20-1; size: NA; CDR3: CSAWDPLAKNIQYF
V: TRBV29-1; size: NA; CDR3: CSVLEGELFF
V: TRBV12-3/TRBV12-4; size: few; CDR3: CASSFRGLAGISYNEQFF
V: TRBV10-2; size: many; CDR3: CASELTGEQFF
V: TRBV10-1; size: many; CDR3: CASSEFRGRDTGELFF
V: TRBV2; size: many; CDR3: CASSEASGITDTQYF
V: TRBV30; size: many; CDR3: CAWSRLAGARTDTQYF
V: TRBV20-1; size: NA; CDR3: CSAEDRGGTEAFF
V: TRBV3-1; size: many; CDR3: CASSQARAADTQYF
V: TRBV4-2; size: many; CDR3: CASQPQPGELFF
V: TRBV3-1; size: few; CDR3: CASSQEPQFYEQYF
V: TRBV30; size: many; CDR3: CAWQAGAQYF
V: TRBV29-1; size: many; CDR3: CSGDLRGGETQYF
V: TRBV6-5; size: many; CDR3: CASSYSRLTFGRGEQFF
V: TRBV28; size: many; CDR3: CASTVHGGSYNEQFF
V: TRBV11-2; size: many; CDR3: CASSRPGLAGGSEQFF
V: TRBV5-1; size: many; CDR3: CASIGGNNYGYTF
V: TRBV5-4; size: many; CDR3: CASSLPGQAEFF
V: TRBV30; size: many; CDR3: CAWSYDGQGGRNGYTF
V: TRBV19; size: many; CDR3: CASTHGQGLAETQYF
V: TRBV2; size: NA; CDR3: CASRIGQPNTGELFF
V: TRBV6-2/TRBV6-3; size: many; CDR3: CASSSLAGIPYEQYF
V: TRBV13; size: few; CDR3: CASSPRVGTYNEQFF
V: TRBV7-2; size: NA; CDR3: CASSLALPRETQYF